The sequence of this T cell receptor (beta chain) was determined in a study of cytomegalovirus exposure and HLA in healthy donors. Trimming cost V 5 bases and J 7 bases; bases outside gene matches: 5. Per germline, CDR1 SGHTA and CDR2 FQGNSA. The CDR3 covers 14 residues. 60 Vbeta and 13 Jbeta primers were used in PCR. Data came from immunoSEQ multiplex PCR; TCRdb stores just in-frame clones and leaves some out. The sample includes about 54,000 clones. The receptor was derived from a woman between 35 and 50 years old in good health and CMV-seronegative. V and J are TRBV7-2 and TRBJ2-2; 9 bases fit TRBD2. Specimen: PBMCs. CDR3: CASSPELAGGELFF. The CDR3 nucleotides are TGTGCCAGCAGCCCGGAACTAGCGGGCGGGGAGCTGTTTTTT.